The sequence of this T cell receptor beta chain was determined in a study of blood T cell repertoires in COVID-19. Study overall: The United States, Italy and Spain supplied acute and convalescent COVID-19 samples. Sample material is recorded as cDNA or gDNA derived from T cells, B-cell-depleted T cells, or PBMCs.

Authors' methods: Researchers report that nucleated cell counts were estimated from reference gene primer amplification. Profiled with immunoSEQ multiplex PCR; TCRdb holds only in-frame clones, not every one. V and J calls and clone size are given by that table; D and trimming were obtained from the DNA. The table records about 180,000 clones, approximately 85% of them present only once. CDR1 ENHRY and CDR2 SYGVKD come from the germline V gene. Trimming cost V 7 bases and J 1 base, with 19 bases left between them. The CDR3 length is 16 residues. The sample was peripheral blood. This rearrangement joins TRBV10-3 to TRBJ1-1; perhaps TRBD1 as D (5 bases). This TCR was recovered from a woman older than 75 with acute or convalescent COVID-19. CDR3 in amino acids: CAITDSGGESNTEAFF. For the CDR3, the DNA is TGTGCCATCACCGACTCCGGGGGGGAATCGAACACTGAAGCTTTCTTT.